This TCR beta chain was sequenced during a study of CD8 T cells in Susac syndrome. Notes on the study in general: The TCR sequencing and HLA analysis in the study involved a relatively small number of individuals, as the study acknowledged.

As to this clonotype: Its antigen is unidentified.

When the RNA was reverse transcribed, random hexamers were used with an input of roughly 0.5 to 1 ug. Across 54 Vbeta and 13 Jbeta, TCR beta CDR3 was amplified with immunoSEQ multiplex PCR. One entry per CDR3 protein, called by TCRdb with MiXCR from the immunoSEQ multiplex PCR reads. The sample has around 300,000 distinct CDR3 sequences; around 91% are singletons. V was clipped by 7 bases and J by 2 bases; unmatched bases: 11. The germline gives CDR1 SEHNR, CDR2 FQNEAQ (reference sequence). The CDR3 sequence is 16 residues long. Sequences were obtained from CD8+ T cells from PBMCs. This TCR came from a human donor with multiple sclerosis. The rearrangement uses TRBV7-9 and TRBJ2-3, with 8 bases aligning to TRBD1. Here the CDR3 reads CASTTSYRGFTDTQYF. CDR3 in DNA: TGTGCCAGCACCACTTCCTACAGGGGGTTCACAGATACGCAGTATTTT.